Following are 19 T cell receptor beta chains from one sample sequenced in a study of Graves' ophthalmopathy and Graves' hyperthyroidism. RNA served as the template for amplifying TCR beta CDR3 regions. Following a first-round RT-PCR that used HTBI primers, a second-round multiplex PCR was carried out. TCRdb fed the multiplex PCR reads into MiXCR, producing one record per CDR3 protein. The table lists 300,000 to 450,000 distinct CDR3 sequences, about 17% of them singletons. Sequencing used peripheral blood. These receptors were obtained from an adult woman with stable Graves' hyperthyroidism.

V is TRBV18 and J is TRBJ2-5, with unresolved D. V dropped 2 bases and J dropped 4 bases, with 8 bases sitting between them. CDR3 length equals 13 residues. The V gene's germline CDR1 is KGHSH and CDR2 LQKENI. CDR3 nucleotide sequence: TGTGCCAGCTCACCAAACTCTCCAGAGACCCAGTACTTC. Its translation: CASSPNSPETQYF.

This clonotype occurred a few times. The rearrangement uses TRBV5-1 and TRBJ2-5, with D tentatively TRBD1 or TRBD2 (6 bases each). Germline-derived CDR1 and CDR2 are SGHRS and YFSETQ. V lost 2 bases, J lost 3 bases, and 11 bases lay in between. The CDR3 is 14 residues long. The chain's CDR3 is CASSFEGGKETQYF. As DNA, the CDR3 is TGCGCCAGCAGCTTCGAGGGGGGAAAAGAGACCCAGTACTTC.

This clonotype was detected ten times or more. The chain links TRBV29-1 to TRBJ1-1; D unresolved. The CDR3 sequence is 12 residues long. V lost 1 base to trimming and J lost 6 bases, with 9 bases between them. The germline V gene encodes CDR1 SQVTM and CDR2 ANQGSEA. CDR3 nucleotides: TGCAGCGTTGAAGGGGCGCGGGCTGAAGCTTTCTTT. Amino acid sequence: CSVEGARAEAFF.

This chain uses TRBV6-2 or TRBV6-3 with TRBJ2-7, with unresolved D. V was trimmed by 4 bases and J by 6 bases, leaving 7 bases between them. The germline CDR1 and CDR2 sequences are MNHEY and SVGEGT. The CDR3 runs 11 residues. Here the CDR3 reads CASSSSTEQYF. In DNA, the CDR3 is TGTGCCAGCAGTTCGTCGACCGAGCAGTACTTC.

This clonotype was recorded at least ten times. The gene calls are TRBV20-1 and TRBJ2-2, with D hard to call. CDR1 is DFQATT, CDR2 SNEGSKA, per germline (reference sequence). V dropped 3 bases and J dropped 1 base, with 9 bases sitting between them. This CDR3 is built from 14 residues. In DNA form, the CDR3 reads TGCAGTGCTAGCCCCACACGGAACACCGGGGAGCTGTTTTTT. Encoded protein: CSASPTRNTGELFF.

The sample holds many counts of this clonotype. The rearrangement joins TRBV7-8 to TRBJ1-5, with D unclear. Trimming stripped 4 bases from V and 0 bases from J, with 10 bases between. This CDR3 has 15 residues. CDR1 is SGHVS and CDR2 is FQNEAQ in the germline V gene. Written as DNA, the CDR3 is TGTGCCAGCAGCTCCGCAGCAGCTAGCAATCAGCCCCAGCATTTT. It encodes CASSSAAASNQPQHF.

The chain recombines TRBV12-3 or TRBV12-4 with TRBJ2-7; 7 bases fit TRBD1. There are 14 residues in the CDR3. J was trimmed by 2 bases and V by 2 bases; bases with no gene match: 3. The CDR3 region is CASSLHGTAYEQYF. The CDR3 bases are TGTGCCAGCAGTTTACACGGGACAGCCTACGAGCAGTACTTC.

The chain joins TRBV5-1 to TRBJ2-2; D gene uncertain. The CDR3 consists of 14 residues. CDR1 is SGHRS, CDR2 YFSETQ, per germline. V was shortened by 4 bases and J by 6 bases, with 13 bases between the two germline ends. As DNA, the CDR3 is TGCGCCAGCAGCCCGAGGCTAGAGGCCGGGGAGCTGTTTTTT. It specifies CASSPRLEAGELFF.

This clonotype was detected many times. V and J are TRBV7-2 and TRBJ2-5; possibly TRBD1 for D (5 bases). The CDR3 loop spans 16 amino acids. V lost 0 bases, J lost 5 bases, and 16 bases lay in between. Germline CDR1 SGHTA, CDR2 FQGNSA. The CDR3 DNA sequence: TGTGCCAGCAGCTTAGCGCTGGGTGGACATACGGAGACCCAGTACTTC. It yields the protein CASSLALGGHTETQYF.

The CDR3 nucleotides are TGTGCCAGCAGCTTCACAGGGAGCCACGAGCAGTACTTC. It yields the protein CASSFTGSHEQYF. The gene calls are TRBV7-6 and TRBJ2-7; possible D gene TRBD1, 6 bases. V was cut by 3 bases and J by 5 bases, with 11 bases left in between. There are 13 residues in the CDR3. Germline values: CDR1 SGHVS, CDR2 FNYEAQ.

With respect to this clonotype: With a much larger clone just one base away, this may be a read error. The J gene is TRBJ2-2, the V gene TRBV19; D ambiguous. This CDR3 has 15 amino acids. Trimming stripped 3 bases from V and 4 bases from J, with 12 bases between. Germline V CDR1 and CDR2: LNHDA, SQIVND (reference sequence). The CDR3, as DNA: TGTGCCAGTAGTATCTTGGCGCATGGCACCGGGGAGCTGTTTTTT. This encodes CASSILAHGTGELFF.

This clonotype is a singleton in its sample. A much larger clone lies a single base off, so this may be a read error. This sequence joins TRBV12-3 or TRBV12-4 and TRBJ1-5; 7 bases fit TRBD1. CDR3 size: 16 residues. The CDR3 sequence: CAISWGQLYSNQPQHF. The CDR3 nucleotides are TGTGCCATCAGTTGGGGACAGCTATATAGCAATCAGCCCCAGCATTTT.

This clonotype was counted at least ten times. The chain recombines TRBV6-1 with TRBJ1-6, with D possibly being TRBD1 (6 bases). Trimming removed 6 bases from V and 7 bases from J, with 10 bases in between. This CDR3 region has 13 residues. Germline CDR1 is MNHNS and CDR2 is SASEGT. CDR3 residues: CASRPDRNSPLHF. The CDR3, as DNA: TGTGCCAGCAGACCGGACAGAAATTCACCCCTCCACTTT.

V gene TRBV27 combines with J gene TRBJ2-7; weak D call: TRBD1 (5 bases). Deletions cut 2 bases from V and 5 bases from J, with 13 bases between. Germline-derived CDR1 and CDR2 are MNHEY and SMNVEV (reference sequence). The CDR3 is made up of 14 amino acids. CDR3 amino acids: CASSLGLGAHEQYF. CDR3 DNA sequence: TGTGCCAGCAGTTTAGGGCTTGGGGCCCACGAGCAGTACTTC.

J is TRBJ2-5 and V is TRBV5-1; 11 nucleotides align to TRBD2. CDR1 SGHRS and CDR2 YFSETQ come from the germline V gene. This CDR3 comprises 17 residues. V trimming: 1 base; J trimming: 2 bases; junction bases outside the gene matches: 7. DNA of the CDR3: TGCGCCAGCAGCTTGACTAGCGGGAGTCGGGGGCAAGAGACCCAGTACTTC. This codes for CASSLTSGSRGQETQYF.

The table lists this clonotype with many counts. This rearrangement joins TRBV28 to TRBJ2-5; D unresolved. Germline loops: CDR1 MDHEN, CDR2 SYDVKM. Trimming cost V 2 bases and J 5 bases, with 6 bases left between them. The CDR3 length is 12 residues. The CDR3 here is CASSLEIETQYF. The DNA of the CDR3 is TGTGCCAGCAGTTTAGAAATCGAGACCCAGTACTTC.

In its sample, this clonotype was seen many times. V gene TRBV7-8 combines with J gene TRBJ2-7, with 11 bases that match TRBD1. Germline assignment: CDR1 SGHVS and CDR2 FQNEAQ. The CDR3 covers 14 residues. Unmatched junction bases numbered 0, after V lost 5 bases and J lost 0 bases. CDR3 loop: CASSGQGASYEQYF. CDR3 DNA: TGTGCCAGCAGCGGACAGGGGGCCTCCTACGAGCAGTACTTC.

This clonotype has at least ten counts. The V call is TRBV19, the J call TRBJ2-7, with D possibly being TRBD1 or TRBD2 (5 bases each). There are 15 residues in the CDR3. Germline-derived CDR1 and CDR2 are LNHDA and SQIVND (reference sequence). The V end lost 4 bases, the J end lost 0 bases, and 13 bases lay between the germline ends. The chain's CDR3 is CASSNRSGTSYEQYF. CDR3 nucleotides: TGTGCCAGTAGTAATCGATCAGGGACCTCCTACGAGCAGTACTTC.

This clonotype was recorded at least ten times. The genes are TRBV12-3 or TRBV12-4 and TRBJ2-2, with TRBD1 as a possible D gene (5 bases). This CDR3 region has 15 residues. V shed 3 bases and J shed 5 bases, with 13 bases lying between them. The CDR3 region has the DNA TGTGCCAGCAGTTTGTCAGGGTCTGGAACCGGGGAGCTGTTTTTT. Its translation: CASSLSGSGTGELFF.